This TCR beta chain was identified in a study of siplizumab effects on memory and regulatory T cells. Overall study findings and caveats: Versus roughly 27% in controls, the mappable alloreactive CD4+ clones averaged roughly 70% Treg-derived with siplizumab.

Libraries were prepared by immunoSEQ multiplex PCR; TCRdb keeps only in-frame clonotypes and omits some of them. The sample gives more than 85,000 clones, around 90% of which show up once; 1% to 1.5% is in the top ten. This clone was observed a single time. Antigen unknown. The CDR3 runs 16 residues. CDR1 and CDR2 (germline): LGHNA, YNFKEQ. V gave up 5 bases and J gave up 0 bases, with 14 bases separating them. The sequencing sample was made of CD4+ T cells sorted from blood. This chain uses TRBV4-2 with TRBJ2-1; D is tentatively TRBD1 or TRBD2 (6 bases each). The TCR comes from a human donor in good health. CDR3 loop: CASSSTGASSYNEQFF. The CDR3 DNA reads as TGTGCCAGCAGCTCAACGGGGGCTAGCTCCTACAATGAGCAGTTCTTC.